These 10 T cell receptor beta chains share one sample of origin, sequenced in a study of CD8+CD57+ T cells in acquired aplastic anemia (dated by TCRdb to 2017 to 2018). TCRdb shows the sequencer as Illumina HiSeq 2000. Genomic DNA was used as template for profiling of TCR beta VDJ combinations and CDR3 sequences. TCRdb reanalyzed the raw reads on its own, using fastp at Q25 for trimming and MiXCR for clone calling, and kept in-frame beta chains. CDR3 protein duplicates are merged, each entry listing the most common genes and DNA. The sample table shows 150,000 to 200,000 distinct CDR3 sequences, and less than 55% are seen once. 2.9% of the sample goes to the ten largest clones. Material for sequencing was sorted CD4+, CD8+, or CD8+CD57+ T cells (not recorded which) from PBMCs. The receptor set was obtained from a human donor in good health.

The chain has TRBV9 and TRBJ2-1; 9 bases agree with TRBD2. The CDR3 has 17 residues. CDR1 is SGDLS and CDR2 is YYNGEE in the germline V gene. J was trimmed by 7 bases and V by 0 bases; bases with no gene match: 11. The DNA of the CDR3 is TGTGCCAGCAGCGTAGATGGAGTAGCGGGGGTTGTAAATGAGCAGTTCTTC. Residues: CASSVDGVAGVVNEQFF.

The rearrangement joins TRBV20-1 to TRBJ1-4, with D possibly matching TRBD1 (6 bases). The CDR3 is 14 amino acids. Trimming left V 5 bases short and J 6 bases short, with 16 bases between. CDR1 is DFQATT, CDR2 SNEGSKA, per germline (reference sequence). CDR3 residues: CSADHRTADEKLFF. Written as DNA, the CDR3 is TGCAGTGCTGACCACCGGACAGCCGATGAAAAACTGTTTTTT.

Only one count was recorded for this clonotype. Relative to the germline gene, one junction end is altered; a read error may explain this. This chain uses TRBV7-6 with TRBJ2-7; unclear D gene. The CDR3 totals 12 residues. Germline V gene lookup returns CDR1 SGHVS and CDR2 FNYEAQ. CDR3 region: CASSAYSYERYF. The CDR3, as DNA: TGTGCCAGCAGCGCGTACTCCTACGAGCGGTACTTC.

CDR3 protein: CSAREAGDQPQHF. The DNA of the CDR3 is TGCAGTGCTAGAGAGGCAGGGGATCAGCCCCAGCATTTT. The J gene is TRBJ1-5, the V gene TRBV20-1, with D perhaps TRBD1 (6 bases). The V and J ends lost 0 bases and 5 bases respectively, with 8 bases between them. Germline V gene sequence: CDR1 DFQATT, CDR2 SNEGSKA (reference sequence). The CDR3 is 13 amino acids.

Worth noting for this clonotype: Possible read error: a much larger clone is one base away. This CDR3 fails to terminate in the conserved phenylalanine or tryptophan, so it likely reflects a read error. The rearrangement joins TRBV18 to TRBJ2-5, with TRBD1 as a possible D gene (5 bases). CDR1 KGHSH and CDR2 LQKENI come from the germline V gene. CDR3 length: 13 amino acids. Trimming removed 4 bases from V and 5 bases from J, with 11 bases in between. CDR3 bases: TGTGCCAGCTCACTCGGACATGGGGAGACCCAGTACGTC. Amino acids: CASSLGHGETQYV.

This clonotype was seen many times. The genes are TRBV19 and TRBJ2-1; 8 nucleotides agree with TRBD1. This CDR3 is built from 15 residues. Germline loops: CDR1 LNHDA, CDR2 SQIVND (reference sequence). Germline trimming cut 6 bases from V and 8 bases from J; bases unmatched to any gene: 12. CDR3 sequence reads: CASRKNPGGKDEQFF. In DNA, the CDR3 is TGTGCCAGTAGAAAGAATCCAGGGGGCAAAGATGAGCAGTTCTTC.

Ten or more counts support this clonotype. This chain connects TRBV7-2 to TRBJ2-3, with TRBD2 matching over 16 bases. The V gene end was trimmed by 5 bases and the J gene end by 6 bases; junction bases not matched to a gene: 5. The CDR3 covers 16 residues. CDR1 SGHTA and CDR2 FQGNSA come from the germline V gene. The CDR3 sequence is CASSAPGLAGGDTQYF. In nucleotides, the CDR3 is TGTGCCAGCAGCGCTCCGGGACTAGCGGGAGGGGATACGCAGTATTTT.

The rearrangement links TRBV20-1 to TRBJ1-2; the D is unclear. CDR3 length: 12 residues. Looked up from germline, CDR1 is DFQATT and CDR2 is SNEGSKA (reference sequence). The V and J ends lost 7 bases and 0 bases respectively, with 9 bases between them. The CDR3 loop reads CSGSSANYGYTF. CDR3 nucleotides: TGCAGTGGTTCATCTGCTAACTATGGCTACACCTTC.

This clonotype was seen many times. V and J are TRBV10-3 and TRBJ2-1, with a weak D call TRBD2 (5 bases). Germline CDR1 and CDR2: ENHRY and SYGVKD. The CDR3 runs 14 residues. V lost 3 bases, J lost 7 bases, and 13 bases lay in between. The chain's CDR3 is CAISDGKGMNEQFF. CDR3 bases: TGTGCCATCAGTGACGGGAAGGGAATGAATGAGCAGTTCTTC.

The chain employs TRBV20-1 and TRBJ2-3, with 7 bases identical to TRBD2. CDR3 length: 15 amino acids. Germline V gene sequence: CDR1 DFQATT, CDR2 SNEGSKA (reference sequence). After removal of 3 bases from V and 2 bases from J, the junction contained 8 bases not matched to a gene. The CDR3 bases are TGCAGTGCTAGGAGTCTAGCGGAGCACACAGATACGCAGTATTTT. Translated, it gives CSARSLAEHTDTQYF.